A selection of T cell receptor beta chains follows, all from one sample in a study of blood T cell repertoires in COVID-19. TCRdb's table, derived via immunoSEQ multiplex PCR, lists solely in-frame clones and lacks some. Among about 89,000 clones listed, roughly 88% were seen once. Sequencing input: peripheral blood. Every receptor here comes from a man in his sixties with acute or convalescent COVID-19. Both conserved end residues are part of each CDR3. D genes are given only for firm matches. The size field is filled for only some rows; it gives once, few, many or a size class.

>-|-|TRBJ1-1|12|TRBV6-5
TGTGCCAGCAGCTACAGAGACACTGAAGCTTTCTTT
CASSYRDTEAFF
>-|-|TRBJ2-3|16|TRBV5-5
TGTGCCAGCAGCTTGGAAGCAGGGATGAGCACAGATACGCAGTATTTT
CASSLEAGMSTDTQYF
>-|TRBD2|TRBJ2-1|16|TRBV18
TGTGCCAGCTCACCGCTAGCGGGGGGGTTATACAATGAGCAGTTCTTC
CASSPLAGGLYNEQFF
>-|-|TRBJ2-7|13|TRBV5-1
TGCGCCAGCAGCGACACTAGCATGTACGAGCAGTACTTC
CASSDTSMYEQYF
>-|-|TRBJ1-1|12|TRBV3-1/TRBV3-2
TGTGCCAGCACAGGGGCGACCACTGAAGCTTTCTTT
CASTGATTEAFF
>-|-|TRBJ2-7|15|TRBV19
TGTGCCAGTAGCCCATACAGGGCAAGCTCCTACGAGCAGTACTTC
CASSPYRASSYEQYF
>-|-|TRBJ2-7|14|TRBV19
TGTGCCAGTAGTAATTTCAGGGGGGCGAACGAGCAGTACTTC
CASSNFRGANEQYF
>-|TRBD2|TRBJ2-7|16|TRBV3-1/TRBV3-2
TGTGCCAGCAGCCAAGATCTACTAGCGGGAGGATACGAGCAGTACTTC
CASSQDLLAGGYEQYF
>-|TRBD2|TRBJ2-7|16|TRBV5-1
TGCGCCAGCAGCCCCAATAGCGGGAGAGGTATCTACGAGCAGTACTTC
CASSPNSGRGIYEQYF
>-|TRBD1|TRBJ2-2|15|TRBV5-1
TGCGCCAGCAGCCCGGACAGGGTTAACACCGGGGAGCTGTTTTTT
CASSPDRVNTGELFF
>few|-|TRBJ1-1|15|TRBV27
TGTGCCAGCAGCCTACAGGGAGTGTGGGGAACTGAAGCTTTCTTT
CASSLQGVWGTEAFF
>-|-|TRBJ1-6|15|TRBV27
TGTGCCAGCAGTTTTTCGAGAGACTATAATTCACCCCTCCACTTT
CASSFSRDYNSPLHF
>-|TRBD2|TRBJ2-5|17|TRBV5-1
TGCGCCAGCAGACCGGGACTAGCGGGTGGTGGAAAAGAGACCCAGTACTTC
CASRPGLAGGGKETQYF
>-|-|TRBJ2-5|16|TRBV5-1
TGCGCCAGCAGCTTGGGCCTACAGGGTTCACAAGAGACCCAGTACTTC
CASSLGLQGSQETQYF
>-|-|TRBJ2-1|15|TRBV27
TGTGCCAGCAGCCGAAACGGGGGCTCCTACAATGAGCAGTTCTTC
CASSRNGGSYNEQFF
>-|TRBD1|TRBJ1-5|17|TRBV2
TGTGCCAGCAGTGAGTCCGGAGGGGGCTGGAGCAATCAGCCCCAGCATTTT
CASSESGGGWSNQPQHF
>-|TRBD1|TRBJ1-4|15|TRBV7-9
TGTGCCAGCAGCCTTGGACAGGGGACTAATGAAAAACTGTTTTTT
CASSLGQGTNEKLFF
>-|-|TRBJ2-3|16|TRBV5-6
TGTGCCAGCAGCCCTAATCTAGCGACCTTCACAGATACGCAGTATTTT
CASSPNLATFTDTQYF
>-|TRBD2|TRBJ2-5|16|TRBV12-5
TGTGCTAGTGGTTTGGGGCAAGCGGGGGGTCAAGAGACCCAGTACTTC
CASGLGQAGGQETQYF
>few|-|TRBJ2-5|14|TRBV19
TGTGCCAGTAGTATTTCCGGGGTACAAGAGACCCAGTACTTC
CASSISGVQETQYF
>-|TRBD1|TRBJ1-2|14|TRBV5-8
TGTGCCAGCAGGTCAACAGGGGCCGGCTATGGCTACACCTTC
CASRSTGAGYGYTF
>-|TRBD1|TRBJ1-4|17|TRBV24-1
TGTGCCAACGAAGTCAGGGGGCTTGAAGCAACTAATGAAAAACTGTTTTTT
CANEVRGLEATNEKLFF
>-|-|TRBJ1-2|12|TRBV3-1/TRBV3-2
TGTGCCAGCAGGGACAGTCTCTATGGCTACACCTTC
CASRDSLYGYTF
>-|-|TRBJ2-3|14|TRBV12-5
TGTGCTAGTGGACGACAGCGTGGCAGAGATACGCAGTATTTT
CASGRQRGRDTQYF
>few|-|TRBJ2-2|14|TRBV24-1
TGTGCCACCAGTAGGACATCGAACACCGGGGAGCTGTTTTTT
CATSRTSNTGELFF
>-|-|TRBJ2-7|12|TRBV29-1
TGCAGCGTTGGGGGGGACAGCTACGAGCAGTACTTC
CSVGGDSYEQYF
>once|TRBD1|TRBJ1-1|16|TRBV6-6
TGTGCCAGCAGTCCCTCAATGGGGACAGGAAGGGGAGAAGCTTTCTTT
CASSPSMGTGRGEAFF
>-|-|TRBJ1-5|14|TRBV7-3
TGTGCCAGCAGCTTGACCCTCAGGGATCAGCCCCAGCATTTT
CASSLTLRDQPQHF
>-|-|TRBJ2-1|18|TRBV5-1
TGCGCCAGCAGCTTGGTACAGGGTAGGTTGGCATGGGTCAATGAGCAGTTCTTC
CASSLVQGRLAWVNEQFF